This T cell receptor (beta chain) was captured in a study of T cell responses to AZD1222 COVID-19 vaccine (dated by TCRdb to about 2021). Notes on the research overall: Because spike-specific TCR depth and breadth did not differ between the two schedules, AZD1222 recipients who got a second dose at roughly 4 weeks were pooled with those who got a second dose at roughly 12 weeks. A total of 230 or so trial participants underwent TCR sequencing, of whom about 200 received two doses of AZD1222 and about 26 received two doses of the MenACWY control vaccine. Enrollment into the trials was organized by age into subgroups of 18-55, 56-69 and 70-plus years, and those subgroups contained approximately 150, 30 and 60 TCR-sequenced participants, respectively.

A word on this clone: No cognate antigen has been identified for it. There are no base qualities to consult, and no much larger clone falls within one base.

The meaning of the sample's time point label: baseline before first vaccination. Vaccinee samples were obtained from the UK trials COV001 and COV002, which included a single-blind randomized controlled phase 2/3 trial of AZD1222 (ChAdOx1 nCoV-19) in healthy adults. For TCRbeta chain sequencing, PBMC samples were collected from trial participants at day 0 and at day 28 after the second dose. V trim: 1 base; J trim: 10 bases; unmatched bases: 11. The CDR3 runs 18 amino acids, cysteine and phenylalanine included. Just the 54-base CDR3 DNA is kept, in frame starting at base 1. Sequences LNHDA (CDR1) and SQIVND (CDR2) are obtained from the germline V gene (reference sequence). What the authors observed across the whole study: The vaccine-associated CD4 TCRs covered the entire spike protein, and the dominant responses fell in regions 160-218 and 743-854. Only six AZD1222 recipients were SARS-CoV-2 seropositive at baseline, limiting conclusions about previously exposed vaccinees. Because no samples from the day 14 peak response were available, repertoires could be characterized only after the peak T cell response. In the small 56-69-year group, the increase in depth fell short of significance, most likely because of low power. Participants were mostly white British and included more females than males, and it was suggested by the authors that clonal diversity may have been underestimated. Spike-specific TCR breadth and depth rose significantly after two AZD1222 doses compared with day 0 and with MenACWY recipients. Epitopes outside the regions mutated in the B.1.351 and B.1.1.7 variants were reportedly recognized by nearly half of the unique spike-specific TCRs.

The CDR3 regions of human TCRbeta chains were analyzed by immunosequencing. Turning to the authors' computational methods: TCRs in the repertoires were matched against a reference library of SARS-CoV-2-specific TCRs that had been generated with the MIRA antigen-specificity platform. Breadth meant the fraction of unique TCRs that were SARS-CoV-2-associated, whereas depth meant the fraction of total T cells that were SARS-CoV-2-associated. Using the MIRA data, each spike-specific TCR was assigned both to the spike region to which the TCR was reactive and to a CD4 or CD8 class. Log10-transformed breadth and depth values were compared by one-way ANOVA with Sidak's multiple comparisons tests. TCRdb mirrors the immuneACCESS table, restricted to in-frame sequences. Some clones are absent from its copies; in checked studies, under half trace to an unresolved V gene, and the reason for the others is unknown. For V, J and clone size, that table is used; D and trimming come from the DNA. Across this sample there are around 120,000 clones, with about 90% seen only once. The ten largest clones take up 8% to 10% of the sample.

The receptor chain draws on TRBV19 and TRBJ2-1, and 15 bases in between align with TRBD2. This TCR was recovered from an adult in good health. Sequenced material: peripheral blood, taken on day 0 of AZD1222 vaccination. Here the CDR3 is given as CASSIADAGLAGGREQFF. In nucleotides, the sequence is TGTGCCAGTAGTATAGCCGACGCGGGACTAGCGGGAGGTAGGGAGCAGTTCTTC.